One sample yielded the 17 T cell receptor beta chains listed below, sequenced in a study of blood T cell repertoires in COVID-19. Sequenced by immunoSEQ multiplex PCR; TCRdb stores in-frame clones only, minus some. The sample yields just over 80,000 clones, 65% to 90% seen once. The sample comprised peripheral blood. The receptor source for this set is a man at least 80 years old with acute or convalescent COVID-19.

V usage is TRBV5-4 and J usage is TRBJ1-1; 7 bases are a match to TRBD1. This CDR3 contains 16 residues. Trimming removed 5 bases from V and 1 base from J; junction bases left unmatched: 11. Germline V gene lookup returns CDR1 SGHNT and CDR2 YYREEE (reference sequence). This CDR3 is CASRKGLDRENTEAFF. Written as DNA, the CDR3 is TGTGCCAGCAGAAAGGGCCTTGACAGGGAGAACACTGAAGCTTTCTTT.

The chain carries TRBV10-1 and TRBJ2-7, with 7 nucleotides matching TRBD2. V lost 6 bases to trimming and J lost 2 bases; unmatched junction nucleotides: 10. This CDR3 comprises 15 residues. Germline CDR1 is WNHNN and CDR2 is SYGVQD (reference sequence). CDR3 bases: TGCGCCAGCAGCAAAACTAGCGATATTCCCTACGAGCAGTACTTC. Residues: CASSKTSDIPYEQYF.

The chain couples TRBV29-1 to TRBJ2-3; 10 bases line up with TRBD1. CDR1 and CDR2 (germline): SQVTM, ANQGSEA. The V and J ends lost 2 bases and 4 bases, in that order; junction bases with no gene match: 12. The CDR3 covers 17 residues. The CDR3 coding sequence is TGCAGCGTTGAACGGCCCCCAGGACAGGGGGTCGCAGATACGCAGTATTTT. This translates into CSVERPPGQGVADTQYF.

V is TRBV5-4 and J is TRBJ2-3, with D possibly TRBD2 on 5 matching bases. Germline V lookup: CDR1 SGHNT, CDR2 YYREEE (reference sequence). CDR3 length: 15 residues. V lost 4 bases and J lost 0, with 12 bases in between. CDR3 DNA: TGTGCCAGCAGCCCGCCCCCGGGGAGCACAGATACGCAGTATTTT. Translated, it gives CASSPPPGSTDTQYF.

V usage is TRBV28 and J usage is TRBJ2-3, with TRBD2 matching 7 bases. J lost 3 bases, V lost 1 base, and 4 bases had no gene match. Germline values: CDR1 MDHEN, CDR2 SYDVKM. The CDR3 totals 15 residues. The CDR3 DNA follows: TGTGCCAGCAGTTTATACGGGGGAGGGACAGATACGCAGTATTTT. This sequence encodes CASSLYGGGTDTQYF.

The chain uses TRBV7-9 and TRBJ1-6; unclear D gene. Trimming took 3 bases from V and 8 from J, leaving 14 bases between them. The CDR3 loop spans 15 amino acids. Germline V gene sequence: CDR1 SEHNR, CDR2 FQNEAQ (reference sequence). This CDR3 reads CASSFLAGMDSPLHF. For the CDR3, the DNA is TGTGCCAGCAGCTTCCTCGCGGGGATGGATTCACCCCTCCACTTT. Together with reference TRBV7-9 and TRBJ1-6, the CDR3 gives the full variable domain: DTGVSQNPRHKITKRGQNVTFRCDPISEHNRLYWYRQTLGQGPEFLTYFQNEAQLEKSRLLSDRFSAERPKGSFSTLEIQRTEQGDSAMYLCASSFLAGMDSPLHFGNGTRLTVT.

This chain connects TRBV27 to TRBJ1-1; TRBD1 matches 7 bases. The V gene end was trimmed by 1 base and the J gene end by 4 bases; junction bases not matched to a gene: 3. Germline CDR1 MNHEY, CDR2 SMNVEV (reference sequence). CDR3 size: 14 residues. The CDR3 bases are TGTGCCAGCAGTTTATATGAGGGGGCCACTGAAGCTTTCTTT. This encodes CASSLYEGATEAFF.

The V and J genes are TRBV19 and TRBJ1-1; D is perhaps TRBD1 (5 bases). The CDR3 has 14 amino acids. Trimming shortened V by 9 bases and J by 1 base, and 15 bases separated the two germline ends. Germline-derived CDR1 and CDR2 are LNHDA and SQIVND (reference sequence). CDR3 residues: CASLPTASNTEAFF. The CDR3 region has the DNA TGTGCCAGCCTTCCGACAGCCTCGAACACTGAAGCTTTCTTT. The full variable domain, with the rest looked up from reference TRBV19 and TRBJ1-1, is DGGITQSPKYLFRKEGQNVTLSCEQNLNHDAMYWYRQDPGQGLRLIYYSQIVNDFQKGDIAEGYSVSREKKESFPLTVTSAQKNPTAFYLCASLPTASNTEAFFGQGTRLTVV.

This rearrangement joins TRBV19 to TRBJ1-5; the D gene is possibly TRBD1 (6 bases). Trimming cost V 1 base and J 0 bases, with 7 bases left between them. From germline, CDR1 is LNHDA and CDR2 SQIVND (reference sequence). The CDR3 has 15 amino acids. CDR3 amino acids: CASSIAGASNQPQHF. CDR3 DNA sequence: TGTGCCAGTAGTATAGCAGGGGCTAGCAATCAGCCCCAGCATTTT.

This clone was detected only once. The V and J genes are TRBV6-5 and TRBJ2-5; 12 bases line up with TRBD2. V was pared by 4 bases and J by 1 base, with 4 bases of the junction left unmatched. Looked up from germline, CDR1 is MNHEY and CDR2 is SVGAGI. This CDR3 region has 16 residues. Written as DNA, the CDR3 is TGTGCCAGCAGTTTCGGGACTAGCGGGTCCCAAGAGACCCAGTACTTC. Protein: CASSFGTSGSQETQYF.

The V gene is TRBV10-3, the J gene TRBJ1-1; a weak D match, TRBD1 (5 bases). Trimming took off 3 bases at V and 0 bases at J, with 11 bases between the two ends. The CDR3 consists of 15 residues. Looked up from germline, CDR1 is ENHRY and CDR2 is SYGVKD. CDR3 sequence: CAISDQGGLNTEAFF. The CDR3 region has the DNA TGTGCCATCAGTGATCAGGGAGGTCTGAACACTGAAGCTTTCTTT.

The chain links TRBV28 to TRBJ2-3, with 9 positions matching TRBD2. V lost 3 bases, J lost 3 bases, and 4 bases stayed unmatched. The CDR3 runs 15 residues. The germline gives CDR1 MDHEN, CDR2 SYDVKM. DNA of the CDR3: TGTGCCAGCAGTTTTGGCGGGAGGGGAACAGATACGCAGTATTTT. This sequence encodes CASSFGGRGTDTQYF.

The genes are TRBV30 and TRBJ1-5; D might be TRBD1 (6 bases). V was pared by 0 bases and J by 3 bases, with 9 bases between. The CDR3 is 14 amino acids. Germline V gene sequence: CDR1 GTSNPN, CDR2 SVGIG (reference sequence). CDR3 protein: CAWSVDRFNQPQHF. CDR3 nucleotide sequence: TGTGCCTGGAGTGTAGACAGGTTCAATCAGCCCCAGCATTTT.

The chain recombines TRBV28 with TRBJ2-3; 8 nucleotides line up with TRBD2. The CDR3 is 15 amino acids. Germline-derived CDR1 and CDR2 are MDHEN and SYDVKM. V shed 4 bases, J shed 5 bases, and the junction held 8 bases outside the gene matches. CDR3 sequence: CASSSLQREIDTQYF. CDR3 nucleotides: TGTGCCAGCAGTTCCCTTCAGCGGGAGATAGATACGCAGTATTTT.

This clone turned up a few times. J is TRBJ1-4 and V is TRBV2; TRBD1 aligns across 9 bases. Germline V CDR1 and CDR2: SNHLY, FYNNEI. The ends lost 6 bases at V and 8 bases at J; junction bases unmatched: 7. The CDR3 has 14 residues. The CDR3 loop is CASREHGTGEKLFF. The CDR3 nucleotides read TGTGCCAGCAGGGAACATGGGACAGGGGAAAAACTGTTTTTT.

The V gene is TRBV7-8, the J gene TRBJ2-7, with no clear D. Trimming stripped 5 bases from V and 0 bases from J, with 11 bases between. Germline-derived CDR1 and CDR2 are SGHVS and FQNEAQ. The CDR3 consists of 14 residues. In DNA form, the CDR3 reads TGTGCCAGCAGCCGGTCCGGGTCCTCCTACGAGCAGTACTTC. Protein: CASSRSGSSYEQYF.

This clone appeared a few times. The chain joins TRBV30 to TRBJ1-5; the match to TRBD1 covers 7 bases. Germline V gene data show CDR1 as GTSNPN and CDR2 as SVGIG (reference sequence). The CDR3 contains 16 residues. V shed 3 bases, J shed 2 bases, and the junction held 10 bases outside the gene matches. The CDR3 coding sequence is TGTGCCTGGAGCACTCCCACAGGGGATGGCAATCAGCCCCAGCATTTT. It is translated as CAWSTPTGDGNQPQHF.